Each of the 5 T cell receptor beta chains below was sequenced from the same sample in a study of T cell responses to AZD1222 COVID-19 vaccine. Measured with immunoSEQ multiplex PCR; TCRdb has only the in-frame clones, and not every one. The sample shows some 56,000 clones, 70% to 90% of them seen only once. Sequencing was performed on peripheral blood, taken on day 0 of AZD1222 vaccination. Receptor source: an adult in good health.

This chain links TRBV28 with TRBJ1-4; perhaps TRBD1 as D (5 bases). Between the trimmed V and J ends, which lost 2 bases and 12 bases, there was a span of 13 bases. The CDR3 runs 13 residues. CDR1 and CDR2 from the germline V gene are MDHEN and SYDVKM. Here the CDR3 DNA reads TGTGCCAGCAGTTTAGGGGCCCGGAGAGAACTGTTTTTT. Its translation: CASSLGARRELFF.

The chain carries TRBV18 and TRBJ1-6; the D gene is possibly TRBD1 (5 bases). V was trimmed by 10 bases and J by 7 bases, leaving 17 bases between them. The CDR3 is 14 residues long. CDR1 and CDR2 from the germline V gene are KGHSH and LQKENI. The CDR3 loop is CATTHGGDNSPLHF. CDR3 coding DNA: TGTGCCACCACCCATGGGGGGGACAATTCACCCCTCCACTTT.

The table lists this clone with a few counts. This sequence joins TRBV27 and TRBJ2-7; 9 bases match TRBD1. With V trimmed by 2 bases and J by 6 bases, 14 bases remained unmatched. The V gene's germline CDR1 is MNHEY and CDR2 SMNVEV (reference sequence). This CDR3 has 17 residues. The CDR3 sequence: CASSLRAWPGQGGEQYF. The CDR3 DNA follows: TGTGCCAGCAGTTTACGGGCGTGGCCGGGACAGGGTGGCGAGCAGTACTTC.

This clone was counted once. J is TRBJ1-6 and V is TRBV23-1; D is unresolved. TRBV23-1 is classed as an ORF, of uncertain function. CDR3 size: 16 residues. With 2 bases removed from V and 7 bases from J, the gap between germline ends came to 15 bases. The CDR3 DNA is TGCGCCAGCAGTCAACCCAGGACGGTGGGGAATTCACCCCTCCACTTT. As protein: CASSQPRTVGNSPLHF.

This clone appeared a few times. The V gene is TRBV4-2, the J gene TRBJ1-1; D uncertain. Per the germline V gene, CDR1 is LGHNA and CDR2 is YNFKEQ. The CDR3 extends over 14 amino acids. V was clipped by 4 bases and J by 3 bases, with 12 bases between them. CDR3 amino acids: CASSPRGRDTEAFF. The CDR3 DNA follows: TGTGCCAGCAGCCCCCGGGGTAGGGACACTGAAGCTTTCTTT.